What follows is one TCR beta chain and its context. The antigen it binds to is not known. No much larger clone exists at a distance of one base, and base qualities are not known. The Qiagen DNeasy kit was used to extract genomic DNA from unsorted PBMCs and from the negatively selected CD4+ and CD8+ fractions. TCR beta CDR3 regions were amplified by immunoSEQ multiplex PCR using primers annealing to V and J segments. Amplification bias was minimized using a synthetic immune receptor repertoire, and residual bias was removed computationally after sequencing. Regarding the original processing steps: Custom Python scripts were used to quantify repertoire diversity as the Shannon entropy index. The unsorted, CD4+ and CD8+ repertoires were each analyzed separately, with the exception of combined analyses, where CD4+ and CD8+ sequences were merged in silico. Clonal expansion was defined as at least a 2-fold frequency increase after treatment relative to C1D1, with a pseudocount of 0.5 for undetected baseline clones. Singleton clones were defined as clones with 0 or 1 copy at C1D1, and non-singleton clones were defined as clones with 2 or more copies. Clones expanded in unsorted samples were annotated as CD4+, CD8+ or unknown by matching protein sequences in sorted samples from the same patient. Diversity changes from C1D1 to C4D1 were tested in paired samples using Wilcoxon tests. Imported from immuneACCESS, the table was reduced by TCRdb to in-frame sequences with V and J called. These copies leave out some clones; in studies compared against another copy, an unresolved V gene accounts for under half, and the cause of the remainder is not known. D and trimming come from the DNA, and the V and J calls and clone size come from that table. This sample has about 58,000 clones in its table, and approximately 90% of those were observed once. Under 11% of the sample goes to the ten largest clones.

These data come from a study of PD-1 blockade in classical Hodgkin lymphoma (dated by TCRdb to 2018 to 2021). Some background on the complete study: Nivolumab dosing was 3 mg/kg intravenously every 2 weeks, continuing until either disease progression or unacceptable toxicity. A peripheral blood immune signature of response to PD-1 blockade in classical Hodgkin lymphoma was defined using TCR beta sequencing and CyTOF.

The sample's time point label, in plain terms: cycle 2 day 1 (C2D1) of nivolumab. Every trial patient had relapsed after autologous stem cell transplantation, and cohorts A, B and C differed in prior brentuximab vedotin exposure. The trial cohort included 55 to 65 patients with relapsed/refractory classical Hodgkin lymphoma, and each patient had a best overall response of complete response, partial response or progressive disease. In the multi-cohort phase II CheckMate 205 trial, trial patients received single-agent nivolumab. An independent review committee assessed best overall response by applying the 2007 International Working Group response criteria. Trial PBMCs were collected immediately before nivolumab initiation (C1D1) and during therapy at cycle 2 day 1 and cycle 4 day 1. Peripheral blood was collected in 8 mL Vacutainer Cell Preparation Tubes, from which PBMCs were isolated by centrifugation and then cryopreserved.

V and J lose 5 bases and 4 bases, and a span of 12 bases separates them. As encoded in the germline V gene, CDR1 is MDHEN while CDR2 is SYDVKM. The CDR3 numbers 14 residues from cysteine through phenylalanine. The CDR3 DNA has 42 bases and is translated from base 1. Points the paper makes about the study in general: Newly diagnosed patients were reported to have lower baseline TCR diversity than healthy donors, and relapsed/refractory patients were reported to have lower baseline TCR diversity still. Lower diversity was seen in patients whose nivolumab began less than 1 year after ASCT, and these patients were left out of later analyses so that immune reconstitution would not confound the results. The study was restricted to a single clinical trial cohort, and the causes of repertoire differences, possibly disease activity or prior therapy, were left undefined. By C4D1, a significant rise was seen in CD4+ TCR diversity but not in CD8+ TCR diversity (p=0.0027 vs p=0.16), and the rise was most apparent among complete responders (p=0.02). Trial patients with a complete response had baseline diversity similar to that of newly diagnosed patients, while partial responders and progressors had significantly lower diversity.

The receptor's source is a human donor with classical Hodgkin lymphoma. Recombination linked TRBV28 to TRBJ1-3, with no confident D gene call. Specimen: peripheral blood mononuclear cells (PBMCs), collected before the second cycle of nivolumab. At the DNA level, the sequence is TGTGCCAGCAGTCCCCCGGGGAGAGGAAACACCATATATTTT. The resulting protein is CASSPPGRGNTIYF. The variable domain in full, with residues beyond the CDR3 obtained from the reference TRBV28 and TRBJ1-3 genes, is DVKVTQSSRYLVKRTGEKVFLECVQDMDHENMFWYRQDPGLGLRLIYFSYDVKMKEKGDIPEGYSVSREKKERFSLILESASTNQTSMYLCASSPPGRGNTIYFGEGSWLTVV.